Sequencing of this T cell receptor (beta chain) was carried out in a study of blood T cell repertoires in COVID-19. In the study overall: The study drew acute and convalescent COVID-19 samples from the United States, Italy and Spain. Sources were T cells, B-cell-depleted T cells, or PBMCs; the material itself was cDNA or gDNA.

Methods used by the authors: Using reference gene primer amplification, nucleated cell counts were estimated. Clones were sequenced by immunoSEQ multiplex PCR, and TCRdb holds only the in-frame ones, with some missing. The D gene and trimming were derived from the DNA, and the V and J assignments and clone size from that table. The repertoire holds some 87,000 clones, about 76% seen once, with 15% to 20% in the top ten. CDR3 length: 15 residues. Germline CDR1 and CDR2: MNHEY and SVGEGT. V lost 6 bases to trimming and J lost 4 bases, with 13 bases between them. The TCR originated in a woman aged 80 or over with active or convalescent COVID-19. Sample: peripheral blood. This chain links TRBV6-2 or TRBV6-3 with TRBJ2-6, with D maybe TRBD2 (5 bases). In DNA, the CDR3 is TGTGCCAGCAGCCGGACTTCGCGGGGGGCCAACGTCCTGACTTTC. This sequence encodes CASSRTSRGANVLTF.